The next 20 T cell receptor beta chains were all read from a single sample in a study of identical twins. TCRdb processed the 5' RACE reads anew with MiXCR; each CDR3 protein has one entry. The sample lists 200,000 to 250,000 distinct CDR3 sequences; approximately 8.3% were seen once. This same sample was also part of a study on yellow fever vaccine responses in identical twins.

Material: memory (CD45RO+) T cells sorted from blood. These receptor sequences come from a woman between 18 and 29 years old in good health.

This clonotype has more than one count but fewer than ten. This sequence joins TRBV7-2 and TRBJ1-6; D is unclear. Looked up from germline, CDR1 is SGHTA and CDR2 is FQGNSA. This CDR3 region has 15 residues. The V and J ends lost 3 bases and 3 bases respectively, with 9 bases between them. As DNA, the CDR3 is TGTGCCAGCAGCTTTTCGGCAGACTATAATTCACCCCTCCACTTT. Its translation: CASSFSADYNSPLHF.

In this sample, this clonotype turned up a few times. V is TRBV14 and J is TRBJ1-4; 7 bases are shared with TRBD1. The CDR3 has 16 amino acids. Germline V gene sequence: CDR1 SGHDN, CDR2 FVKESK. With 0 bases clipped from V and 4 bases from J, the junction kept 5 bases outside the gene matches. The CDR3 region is CASSQDLGQVNEKLFF. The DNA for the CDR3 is TGTGCCAGCAGCCAAGACCTCGGACAGGTTAATGAAAAACTGTTTTTT.

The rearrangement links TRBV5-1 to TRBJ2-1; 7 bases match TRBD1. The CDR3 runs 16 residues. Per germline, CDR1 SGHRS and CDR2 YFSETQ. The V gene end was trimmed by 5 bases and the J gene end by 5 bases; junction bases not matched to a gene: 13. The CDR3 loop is CASSSNVGTANNEQFF. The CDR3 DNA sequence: TGCGCCAGCAGTTCTAACGTCGGGACAGCAAACAATGAGCAGTTCTTC.

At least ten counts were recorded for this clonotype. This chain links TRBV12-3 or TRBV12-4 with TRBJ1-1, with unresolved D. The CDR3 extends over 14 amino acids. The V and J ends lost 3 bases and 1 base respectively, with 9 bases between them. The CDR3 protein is CASSFPPGNTEAFF. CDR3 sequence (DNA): TGTGCCAGCAGTTTTCCACCGGGGAACACTGAAGCTTTCTTT.

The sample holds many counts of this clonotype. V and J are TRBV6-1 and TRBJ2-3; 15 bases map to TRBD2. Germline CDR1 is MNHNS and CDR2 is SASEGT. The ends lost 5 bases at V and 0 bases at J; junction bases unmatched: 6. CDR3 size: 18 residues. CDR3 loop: CASSTGLAGGISTDTQYF. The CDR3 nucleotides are TGTGCCAGCAGTACGGGACTAGCGGGAGGCATTAGCACAGATACGCAGTATTTT.

Here the CDR3 reads CASSPRQRGAIEQYF. The CDR3 nucleotides are TGTGCCAGCAGCCCCCGCCAGCGGGGGGCTATAGAGCAGTACTTC. The J gene is TRBJ2-7, the V gene TRBV7-2; 9 nucleotides match TRBD2. Germline V gene data show CDR1 as SGHTA and CDR2 as FQGNSA. The CDR3 is 15 residues long. V trimming: 5 bases; J trimming: 7 bases; junction bases outside the gene matches: 12.

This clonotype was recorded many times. In DNA, the CDR3 is TGCAGTGCTAGAGATGCGAAGCGGGATGGGAATGAGCAGTTCTTC. Translation: CSARDAKRDGNEQFF. The rearrangement links TRBV20-1 to TRBJ2-1; TRBD2 matches 7 bases. Germline V lookup: CDR1 DFQATT, CDR2 SNEGSKA (reference sequence). V was pared by 0 bases and J by 7 bases, with 9 bases of the junction left unmatched. This CDR3 has 15 residues.

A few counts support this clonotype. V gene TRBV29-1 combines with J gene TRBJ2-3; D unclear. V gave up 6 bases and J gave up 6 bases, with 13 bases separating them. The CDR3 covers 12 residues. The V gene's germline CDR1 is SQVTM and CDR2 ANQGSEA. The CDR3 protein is CSVRSNGDTQYF. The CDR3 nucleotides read TGCAGCGTGAGATCAAACGGGGATACGCAGTATTTT.

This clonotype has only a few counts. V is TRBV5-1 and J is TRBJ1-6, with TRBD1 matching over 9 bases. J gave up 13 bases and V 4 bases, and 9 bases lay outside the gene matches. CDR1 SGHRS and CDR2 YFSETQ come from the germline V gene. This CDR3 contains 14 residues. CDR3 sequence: CASSPGTGTAPLHF. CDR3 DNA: TGCGCCAGCAGCCCGGGGACAGGGACGGCGCCCCTCCACTTT.

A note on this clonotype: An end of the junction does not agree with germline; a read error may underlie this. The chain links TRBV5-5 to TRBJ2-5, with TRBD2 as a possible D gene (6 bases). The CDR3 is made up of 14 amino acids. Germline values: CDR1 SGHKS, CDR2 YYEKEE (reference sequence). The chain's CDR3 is CASSSGDSVWRLNF. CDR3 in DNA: TGTGCCAGCAGCTCGGGAGACAGTGTATGGCGACTGAACTTC.

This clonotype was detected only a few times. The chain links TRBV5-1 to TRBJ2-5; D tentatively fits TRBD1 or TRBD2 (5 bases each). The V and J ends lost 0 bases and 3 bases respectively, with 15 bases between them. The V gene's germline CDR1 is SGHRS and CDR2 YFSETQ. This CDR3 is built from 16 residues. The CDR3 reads CASSLGFYGTEETQYF. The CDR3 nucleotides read TGCGCCAGCAGCTTGGGCTTTTACGGGACGGAAGAGACCCAGTACTTC.

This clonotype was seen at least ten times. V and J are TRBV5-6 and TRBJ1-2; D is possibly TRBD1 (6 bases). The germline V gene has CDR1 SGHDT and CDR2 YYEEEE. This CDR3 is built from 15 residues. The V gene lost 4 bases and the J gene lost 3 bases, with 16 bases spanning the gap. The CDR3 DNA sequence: TGTGCCAGCAGCCCCGGGCAGGGGAAGGACTATGGCTACACCTTC. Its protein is CASSPGQGKDYGYTF. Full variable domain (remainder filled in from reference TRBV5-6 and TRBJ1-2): DAGVTQSPTHLIKTRGQQVTLRCSPKSGHDTVSWYQQALGQGPQFIFQYYEEEERQRGNFPDRFSGHQFPNYSSELNVNALLLGDSALYLCASSPGQGKDYGYTFGSGTRLTVV.

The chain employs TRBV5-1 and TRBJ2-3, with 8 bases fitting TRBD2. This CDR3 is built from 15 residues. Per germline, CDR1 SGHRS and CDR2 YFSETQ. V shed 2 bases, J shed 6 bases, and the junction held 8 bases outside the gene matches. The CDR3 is CASSLRGGRLDTQYF. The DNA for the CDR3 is TGCGCCAGCAGCTTACGCGGGGGGCGACTGGATACGCAGTATTTT.

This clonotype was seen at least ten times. For the CDR3, the DNA is TGTGCCAGCAGCTCTAGAGGACAGGGGAGGTACAATGAGCAGTTCTTC. Translated: CASSSRGQGRYNEQFF. This sequence joins TRBV28 and TRBJ2-1; 9 positions match TRBD1. Germline V gene data show CDR1 as MDHEN and CDR2 as SYDVKM. This CDR3 comprises 16 residues. V lost 6 bases and J lost 4; bases outside the gene matches: 10.

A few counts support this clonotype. The CDR3 spells CASSLAAGGSSYEQYF. The CDR3 region has the DNA TGTGCCAGCAGCTTAGCGGCAGGGGGCTCCTCCTACGAGCAGTACTTC. The chain is built from TRBV7-2 and TRBJ2-7; 8 bases are shared with TRBD1. Germline lookup yields CDR1 SGHTA and CDR2 FQGNSA. The CDR3 runs 16 residues. V shed 0 bases and J 0 bases; nucleotides not matched to a gene: 4.

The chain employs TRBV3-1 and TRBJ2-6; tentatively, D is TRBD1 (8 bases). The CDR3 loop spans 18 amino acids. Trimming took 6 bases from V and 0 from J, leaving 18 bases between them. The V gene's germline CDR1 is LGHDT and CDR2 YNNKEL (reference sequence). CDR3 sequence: CASRNTGGGISGANVLTF. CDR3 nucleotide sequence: TGTGCCAGCAGAAACACAGGGGGGGGAATCTCTGGGGCCAACGTCCTGACTTTC.

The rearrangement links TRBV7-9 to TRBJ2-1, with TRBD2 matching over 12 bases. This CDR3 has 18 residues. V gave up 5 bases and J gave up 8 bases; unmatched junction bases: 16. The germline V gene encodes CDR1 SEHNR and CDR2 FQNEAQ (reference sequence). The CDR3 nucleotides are TGTGCCAGCAGCAACCTAGCGGGGGGGATAGGCCGGTCCCATGAGCAGTTCTTC. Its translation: CASSNLAGGIGRSHEQFF.

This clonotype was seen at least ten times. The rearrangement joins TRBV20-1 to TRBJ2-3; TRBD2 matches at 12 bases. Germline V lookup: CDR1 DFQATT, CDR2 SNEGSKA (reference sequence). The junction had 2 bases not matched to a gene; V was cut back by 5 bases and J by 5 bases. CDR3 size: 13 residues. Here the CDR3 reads CSASGLAGDTQYF. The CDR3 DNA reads TGCAGTGCTTCGGGACTAGCGGGAGATACGCAGTATTTT.

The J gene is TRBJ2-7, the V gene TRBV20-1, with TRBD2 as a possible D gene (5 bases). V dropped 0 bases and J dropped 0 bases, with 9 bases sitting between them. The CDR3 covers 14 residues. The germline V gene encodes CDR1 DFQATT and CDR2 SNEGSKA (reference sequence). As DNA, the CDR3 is TGCAGTGCTAGAGAGCCCGGGGACTCCTACGAGCAGTACTTC. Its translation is CSAREPGDSYEQYF.

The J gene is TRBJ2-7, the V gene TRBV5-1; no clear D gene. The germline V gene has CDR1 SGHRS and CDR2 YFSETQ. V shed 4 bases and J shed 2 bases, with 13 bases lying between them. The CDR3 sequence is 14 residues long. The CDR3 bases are TGCGCCAGCAGCCCCGGTGAGCCCCCCTACGAGCAGTACTTC. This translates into CASSPGEPPYEQYF.